This T cell receptor beta chain was retrieved from a study of cytotoxic CD8 clonotypes in ibrutinib-treated CLL. Overall study: Once treatment had gone on for a median of 12 months, range 6 to 36, response samples were drawn.

Study findings and constraints: Clonality was higher at ibrutinib response and returned toward baseline at progression.

As regards this clone: Its antigen is not identified.

The repertoire was sequenced with immunoSEQ multiplex PCR; TCRdb's copy has only in-frame clones and lacks some. Of more than 200,000 clones listed, roughly 73% are singletons. There are 13 residues in the CDR3. The V gene lost 3 bases and the J gene lost 2 bases, with 11 bases spanning the gap. Germline V lookup: CDR1 SQVTM, CDR2 ANQGSEA. The sequences come from PBMCs, collected after 12 months of ibrutinib treatment. The genes are TRBV29-1 and TRBJ2-7; the D is unclear. This receptor was obtained from a human donor with chronic lymphocytic leukemia. The CDR3 reads CSVESRVTYEQYF. CDR3 coding DNA: TGCAGCGTTGAGTCAAGGGTCACCTACGAGCAGTACTTC.